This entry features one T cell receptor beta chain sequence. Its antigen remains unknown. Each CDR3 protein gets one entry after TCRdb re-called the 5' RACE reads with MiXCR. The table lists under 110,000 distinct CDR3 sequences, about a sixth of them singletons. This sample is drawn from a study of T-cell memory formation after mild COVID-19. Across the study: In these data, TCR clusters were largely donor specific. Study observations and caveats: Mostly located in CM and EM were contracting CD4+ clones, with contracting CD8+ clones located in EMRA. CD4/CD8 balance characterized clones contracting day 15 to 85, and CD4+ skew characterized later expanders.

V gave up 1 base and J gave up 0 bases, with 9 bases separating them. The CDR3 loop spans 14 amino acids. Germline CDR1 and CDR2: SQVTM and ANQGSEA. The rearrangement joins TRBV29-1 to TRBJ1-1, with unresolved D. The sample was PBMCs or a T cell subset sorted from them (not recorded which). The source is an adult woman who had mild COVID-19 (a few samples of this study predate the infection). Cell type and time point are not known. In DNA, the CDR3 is TGCAGCGTTGAAGGGCAGACCTTGAACACTGAAGCTTTCTTT. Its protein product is CSVEGQTLNTEAFF.